This entry lists 14 T cell receptor beta chains sequenced from one sample in a study of blood T cell repertoires in COVID-19. Measured with immunoSEQ multiplex PCR; TCRdb has only the in-frame clones, and not every one. The sample has about 200,000 clones; around 86% are singletons. The sequencing sample was made of peripheral blood. The source of these receptors is a man aged 25-40 years who had recovered from COVID-19.

This sequence joins TRBV2 and TRBJ1-3, with 9 nucleotides matching TRBD1. Per the germline V gene, CDR1 is SNHLY and CDR2 is FYNNEI. Unmatched junction bases numbered 6, after V lost 9 bases and J lost 3 bases. There are 14 residues in the CDR3. Written as DNA, the CDR3 is TGTGCCAGTCACAGGGGGCACGGTGGAAACACCATATATTTT. Its protein is CASHRGHGGNTIYF.

The chain recombines TRBV19 with TRBJ2-1; 7 bases agree with TRBD2. The germline V gene encodes CDR1 LNHDA and CDR2 SQIVND (reference sequence). Trimming cost V 1 base and J 2 bases; bases outside gene matches: 5. The CDR3 is 16 residues long. CDR3 DNA sequence: TGTGCCAGTAGTATAGCTAGCGGTGGCGCCTACAATGAGCAGTTCTTC. This encodes CASSIASGGAYNEQFF. The whole variable domain, filled in from reference TRBV19 and TRBJ2-1, reads DGGITQSPKYLFRKEGQNVTLSCEQNLNHDAMYWYRQDPGQGLRLIYYSQIVNDFQKGDIAEGYSVSREKKESFPLTVTSAQKNPTAFYLCASSIASGGAYNEQFFGPGTRLTVL.

This chain uses TRBV30 with TRBJ2-3; 8 nucleotides line up with TRBD2. Germline V gives CDR1 GTSNPN, CDR2 SVGIG (reference sequence). This CDR3 comprises 16 residues. V trimming: 0 bases; J trimming: 3 bases; junction bases outside the gene matches: 8. The CDR3 loop is CAWSVGGRGGTDTQYF. CDR3 in DNA: TGTGCCTGGAGTGTAGGTGGACGGGGGGGAACAGATACGCAGTATTTT.

The genes are TRBV11-2 and TRBJ1-1, with D possibly matching TRBD1 (6 bases). The CDR3 is 14 amino acids. The ends were cut back, 5 bases at V and 7 bases at J, with 17 bases in the middle. CDR1 is SGHAT and CDR2 is FQNNGV in the germline V gene. In nucleotides, the CDR3 is TGTGCCAGCAGCCCGAACCGGGACATAGGTGAAGCTTTCTTT. Amino acids: CASSPNRDIGEAFF.

About this clone itself: No conserved phenylalanine or tryptophan is present at the end of the CDR3, so a read error is the likely explanation. The limits of the CDR3 on the DNA are not certain, so only TCRdb's listed CDR3 is given. The chain has TRBV28 and TRBJ1-5; the table gives TRBD1 as D, unverified against the DNA. From germline, CDR1 is MDHEN and CDR2 SYDVKM. Both ends counted, the CDR3 spans 11 residues. CDR3 amino acids: CASSNGDSLFS.

CDR3 sequence: CASSVLMNTEAFF. CDR3 coding DNA: TGTGCCAGCAGCGTGTTAATGAACACTGAAGCTTTCTTT. This chain connects TRBV9 to TRBJ1-1; D remains ambiguous. CDR3 size: 13 residues. Germline values: CDR1 SGDLS, CDR2 YYNGEE. Trimming cost V 2 bases and J 0 bases, with 5 bases left between them. Together with reference TRBV9 and TRBJ1-1, the CDR3 gives the full variable domain: DSGVTQTPKHLITATGQRVTLRCSPRSGDLSVYWYQQSLDQGLQFLIQYYNGEERAKGNILERFSAQQFPDLHSELNLSSLELGDSALYFCASSVLMNTEAFFGQGTRLTVV.

In the case of this clone: Other nucleotide sequences from this sample produce the same CDR3. V gene TRBV19 combines with J gene TRBJ1-1, with a tentative D call TRBD1 (6 bases). Trimming took off 3 bases at V and 1 base at J, with 9 bases between the two ends. The CDR3 loop spans 14 amino acids. Germline assignment: CDR1 LNHDA and CDR2 SQIVND (reference sequence). The CDR3 nucleotides read TGTGCCAGTAGTATCCAGGGGACGAACACTGAAGCTTTCTTT. This translates into CASSIQGTNTEAFF.

The V gene is TRBV12-5, the J gene TRBJ2-3; 16 bases map to TRBD2. V dropped 6 bases and J dropped 0; count of bases not matched to a gene: 12. Germline V gene lookup returns CDR1 LGHNT and CDR2 FRNRAP. The CDR3 runs to 20 residues. The CDR3 here is CASGPPGGTSGGGSTDTQYF. In nucleotides, the CDR3 is TGTGCTAGTGGCCCCCCGGGAGGGACTAGCGGGGGGGGGAGCACAGATACGCAGTATTTT.

This clone showed up just once. The rearrangement uses TRBV27 and TRBJ2-7, with 7 nucleotides matching TRBD2. The ends lost 4 bases at V and 0 bases at J; junction bases unmatched: 6. Germline assignment: CDR1 MNHEY and CDR2 SMNVEV (reference sequence). This CDR3 has 15 residues. The CDR3 here is CASSYRRGSSYEQYF. DNA for the CDR3: TGTGCCAGCAGTTATCGGCGGGGGAGCTCCTACGAGCAGTACTTC.

The CDR3 is CASSDTGVKQYF. CDR3 DNA sequence: TGTGCCAGCAGTGACACGGGAGTTAAGCAGTACTTC. The chain is built from TRBV6-4 and TRBJ2-7; D perhaps matches TRBD2 (6 bases). CDR1 is MRHNA, CDR2 SNTAGT, per germline. The germline V and J ends were trimmed by 2 bases and 8 bases, with 10 bases remaining between them. The CDR3 is 12 amino acids.

J is TRBJ2-5 and V is TRBV5-8, with a weak D call TRBD1 (5 bases). The germline V gene has CDR1 SGHTS and CDR2 YDEGEE. The CDR3 has 17 amino acids. Trimming took 0 bases from V and 1 from J, leaving 16 bases between them. This CDR3 reads CASSLGTTVLSQETQYF. DNA of the CDR3: TGTGCCAGCAGCTTGGGAACGACAGTATTATCCCAAGAGACCCAGTACTTC.

This clone was counted a few times. This chain joins TRBV5-1 and TRBJ2-4; D may be TRBD1 (6 bases). This CDR3 region has 16 residues. V was cut by 4 bases and J by 0 bases, with 14 bases left in between. Germline-derived CDR1 and CDR2 are SGHRS and YFSETQ. CDR3 sequence reads: CASSPDSLLAKNIQYF. In DNA, the CDR3 is TGCGCCAGCAGCCCGGACAGTTTACTAGCCAAAAACATTCAGTACTTC.

The chain carries TRBV24-1 and TRBJ2-5; tentative D call: TRBD1 (7 bases). The CDR3 spans 15 residues. The germline V gene encodes CDR1 KGHDR and CDR2 SFDVKD. V was clipped by 3 bases and J by 5 bases, with 15 bases between them. CDR3 nucleotides: TGTGCCACCAGTGATATAAGGACAGGAGGGGAGACCCAGTACTTC. The encoded protein is CATSDIRTGGETQYF.

This chain joins TRBV5-4 and TRBJ1-4, with D tentatively TRBD1 (6 bases). CDR3 length: 16 residues. Germline CDR1 is SGHNT and CDR2 is YYREEE (reference sequence). V lost 0 bases and J 7 bases, leaving 16 bases between the germline ends. The DNA for the CDR3 is TGTGCCAGCAGCTTGGCCGGGGGGGGCGGTGGTGAAAAACTGTTTTTT. Encoded protein: CASSLAGGGGGEKLFF.